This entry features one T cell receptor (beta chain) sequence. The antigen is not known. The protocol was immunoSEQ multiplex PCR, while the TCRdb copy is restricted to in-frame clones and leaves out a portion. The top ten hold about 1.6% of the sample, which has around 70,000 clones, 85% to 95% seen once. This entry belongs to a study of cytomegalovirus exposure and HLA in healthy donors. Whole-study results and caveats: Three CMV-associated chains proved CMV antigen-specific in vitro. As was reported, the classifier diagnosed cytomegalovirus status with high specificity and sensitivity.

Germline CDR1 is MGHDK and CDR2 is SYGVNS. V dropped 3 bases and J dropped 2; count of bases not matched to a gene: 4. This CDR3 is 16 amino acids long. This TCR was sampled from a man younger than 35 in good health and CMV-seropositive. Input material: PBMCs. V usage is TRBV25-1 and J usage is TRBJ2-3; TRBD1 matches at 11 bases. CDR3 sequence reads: CASSEGQGDFTDTQYF. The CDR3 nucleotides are TGTGCCAGCAGTGAGGGACAGGGGGACTTCACAGATACGCAGTATTTT. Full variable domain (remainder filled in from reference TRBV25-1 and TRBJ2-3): EADIYQTPRYLVIGTGKKITLECSQTMGHDKMYWYQQDPGMELHLIHYSYGVNSTEKGDLSSESTVSRIRTEHFPLTLESARPSHTSQYLCASSEGQGDFTDTQYFGPGTRLTVL.